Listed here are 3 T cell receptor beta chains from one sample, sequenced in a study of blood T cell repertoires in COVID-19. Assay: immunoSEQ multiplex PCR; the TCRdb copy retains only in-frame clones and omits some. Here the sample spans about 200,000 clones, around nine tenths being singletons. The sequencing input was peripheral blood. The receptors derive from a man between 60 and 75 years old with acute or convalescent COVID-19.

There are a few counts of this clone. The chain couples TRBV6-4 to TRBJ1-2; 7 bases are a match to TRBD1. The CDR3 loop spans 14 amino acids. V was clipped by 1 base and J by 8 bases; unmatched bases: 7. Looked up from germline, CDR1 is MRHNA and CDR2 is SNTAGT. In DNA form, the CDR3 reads TGTGCCAGCAGTGACTTGGAGGGGGCGGACGGCTACACCTTC. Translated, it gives CASSDLEGADGYTF.

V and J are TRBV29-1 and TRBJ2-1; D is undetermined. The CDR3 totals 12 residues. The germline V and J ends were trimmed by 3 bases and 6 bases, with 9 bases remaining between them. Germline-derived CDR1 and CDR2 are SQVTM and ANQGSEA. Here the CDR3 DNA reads TGCAGCGTTGATGGGCCCTTCAATGAGCAGTTCTTC. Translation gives CSVDGPFNEQFF.

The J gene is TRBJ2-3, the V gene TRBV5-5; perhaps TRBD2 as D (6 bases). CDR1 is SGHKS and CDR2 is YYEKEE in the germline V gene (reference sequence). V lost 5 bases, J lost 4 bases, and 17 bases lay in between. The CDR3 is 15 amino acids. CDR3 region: CASRRLGGVADTQYF. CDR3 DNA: TGTGCCAGCAGGAGACTAGGTGGAGTGGCAGATACGCAGTATTTT.